This entry concerns a single TCR beta chain. No antigen is known for it. It has no much larger one-base neighbor in the sample; base qualities were not kept. This specimen comes from a study of CD4 T cells in relation to SARS-CoV-2 and coronaviruses (dated by TCRdb to the early 2020s). Turning to the overall study: In the ViraFEST assay, PBMCs were cultured with antigen for nine to ten days, after which TCR beta CDR3s were sequenced to identify clonal expansions specific to the antigen. Expansion assays from other donors in the study were sequenced with a different, Illumina-based TCR-beta assay. The full convalescent cohort of approximately 13 patients had a median age of around 40 years, ranging from roughly 20 to 75 years. Of the approximately 12 convalescent patients, 8 were male and 4 were female, and two of the subjects were Hispanic. The study assessed, at the TCR clonotype level, memory CD4+ T cell crossreactivity between SARS-CoV-2 and common cold coronavirus spike proteins. Samples from three pre-COVID donors and the naive versus memory experiments were sequenced with the Adaptive Biotechnologies TCR-sequencing kit; other data were Illumina-based. HLA restriction was mapped for shared crossreactive spike epitopes using patient-derived lymphoblastoid cell lines.

Naive and memory CD4+ T cells were separated from cryopreserved PBMCs by CD4 enrichment followed by EasySep naive CD4+ T cell enrichment. Sorted naive or memory CD4+ T cells (about 97,000) were grown at a 1:1 ratio with T cell-depleted PBMCs and CEF peptides for roughly ten days. Each peptide culture condition was generally run in triplicate replicate wells. PBMCs were isolated from leukapheresis product or whole blood by Ficoll-Paque PLUS gradient centrifugation. PBMCs were either cryopreserved at -140°C or used fresh in the expansion assay. The QIAamp Micro DNA Kit was used to extract genomic DNA from the CD4+ T cells. CEF-cultured naive and memory CD4+ T cell DNA received survey-level immunoSEQ TCR-beta sequencing. Turning to the authors' computational methods: Preprocessing removed nonproductive sequences and CDR3s not starting with C, not ending with F or W, or shorter than 7 amino acids. Antigen-specific clonotypes were called with the MANAFEST web app, based on expansion relative to reference and other culture wells. A clone counted as positive if significantly expanded in 2 of 3 replicate wells versus the reference culture at FDR below 0.05. Positive clones also required significant expansion versus all other tandem wells and an odds ratio above 5. Cultured and uncultured naive and memory CD4+ repertoires were searched for previously identified spike- and CEF-reactive CDR3s. CDR3 homology was quantified as pairwise Levenshtein distance, calculated with the stringdist R package after three terminal residues were trimmed from each end. TCRdb provides this immuneACCESS table in a form limited to in-frame rearrangements. Some clones are lacking; in checked studies, under half of them reflect an unresolved V gene, and why the rest are absent is not known. The V and J calls and clone size come from that table; D and trimming were worked out from the DNA. The sample table lists tens of thousands of clones, just over 75% of them with a count of one. Together, the top ten hold over 2.5% of the sample.

The CDR3, from cysteine to phenylalanine, totals 14 residues. The CDR3 DNA has 42 bases and is translated from base 1. CDR1 and CDR2 were assigned from the germline V gene as SGHTA and FQGNSA. V and J are truncated by 5 bases and 0 bases respectively, leaving an intervening sequence of 10 bases. The full study reports these points: The study was constrained by small numbers of patients and of tested TCRs. Crossreactivity analysis was centred on spike protein, so crossreactivity against other viral proteins was not assessed. Around 65% of donors had memory CD4+ clonotypes that crossrecognized SARS-CoV-2 and at least one common cold coronavirus spike. Because no donor provided both pre-pandemic and post-infection samples, tracing the source of pre-existing responses was limited. Sequencing naive versus memory cells indicated that the assay picks up memory recall responses, not primary responses primed during culture. Compared with monoreactive clones, crossreactive clones had significantly weaker SARS-CoV-2-driven expansion, a result consistent with antigenic imprinting.

The chain is made from TRBV7-2 and TRBJ1-1, with the D gene call left open. The sample taken for sequencing was memory CD4+ T cells from PBMCs, cultured in vitro. Taken with the paper, the label for cell subset or site translates to: memory (non-naive) CD4+ T cells. This TCR derives from an adult with COVID-19. The bases read TGTGCCAGCAGCCCACCTAGTTTGAACACTGAAGCTTTCTTT. This is translated as CASSPPSLNTEAFF.